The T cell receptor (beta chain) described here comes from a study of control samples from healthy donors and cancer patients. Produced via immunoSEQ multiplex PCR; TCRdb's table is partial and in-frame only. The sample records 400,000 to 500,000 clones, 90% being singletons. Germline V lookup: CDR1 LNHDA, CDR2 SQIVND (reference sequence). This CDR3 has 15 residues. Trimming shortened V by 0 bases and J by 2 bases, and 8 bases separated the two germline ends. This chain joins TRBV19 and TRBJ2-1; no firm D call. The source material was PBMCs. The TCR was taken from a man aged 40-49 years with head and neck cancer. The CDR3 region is CASSIDRATYNEQFF. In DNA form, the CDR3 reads TGTGCCAGTAGTATAGATCGGGCGACCTACAATGAGCAGTTCTTC.